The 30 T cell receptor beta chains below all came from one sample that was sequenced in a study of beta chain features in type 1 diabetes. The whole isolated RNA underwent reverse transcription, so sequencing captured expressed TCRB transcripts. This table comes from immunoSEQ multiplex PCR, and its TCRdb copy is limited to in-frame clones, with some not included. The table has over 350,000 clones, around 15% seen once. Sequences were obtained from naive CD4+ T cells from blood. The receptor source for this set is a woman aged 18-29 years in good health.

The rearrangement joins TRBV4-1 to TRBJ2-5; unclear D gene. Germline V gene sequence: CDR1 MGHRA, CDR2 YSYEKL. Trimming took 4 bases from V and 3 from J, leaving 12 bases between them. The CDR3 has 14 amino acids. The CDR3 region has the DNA TGCGCCAGCAGCCCGATTGGCACCGAAGAGACCCAGTACTTC. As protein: CASSPIGTEETQYF.

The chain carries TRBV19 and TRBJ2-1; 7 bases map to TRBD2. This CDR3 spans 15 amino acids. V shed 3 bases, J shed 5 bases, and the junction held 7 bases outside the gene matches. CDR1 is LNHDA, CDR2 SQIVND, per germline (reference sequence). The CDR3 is CASSMGGSSHNEQFF. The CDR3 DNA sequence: TGTGCCAGTAGTATGGGCGGGAGTTCCCACAATGAGCAGTTCTTC.

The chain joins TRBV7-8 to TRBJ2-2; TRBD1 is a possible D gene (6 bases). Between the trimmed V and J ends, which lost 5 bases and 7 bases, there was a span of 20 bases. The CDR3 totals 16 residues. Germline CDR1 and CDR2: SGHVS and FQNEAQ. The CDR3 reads CASSPHRDFPHGELFF. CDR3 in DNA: TGTGCCAGCAGCCCGCACAGGGATTTCCCTCACGGGGAGCTGTTTTTT.

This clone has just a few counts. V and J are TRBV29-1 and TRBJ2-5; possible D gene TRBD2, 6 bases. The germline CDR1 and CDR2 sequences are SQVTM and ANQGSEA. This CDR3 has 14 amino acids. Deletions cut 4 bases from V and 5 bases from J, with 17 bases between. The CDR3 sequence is CSVAGTASGETQYF. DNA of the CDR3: TGCAGCGTTGCCGGGACGGCAAGCGGGGAGACCCAGTACTTC.

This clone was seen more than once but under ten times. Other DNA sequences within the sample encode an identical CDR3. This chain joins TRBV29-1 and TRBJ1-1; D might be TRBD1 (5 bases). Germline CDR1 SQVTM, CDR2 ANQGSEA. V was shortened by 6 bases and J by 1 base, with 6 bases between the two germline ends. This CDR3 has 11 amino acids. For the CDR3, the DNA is TGCAGCGTCGGACAGAACACTGAAGCTTTCTTT. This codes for CSVGQNTEAFF.

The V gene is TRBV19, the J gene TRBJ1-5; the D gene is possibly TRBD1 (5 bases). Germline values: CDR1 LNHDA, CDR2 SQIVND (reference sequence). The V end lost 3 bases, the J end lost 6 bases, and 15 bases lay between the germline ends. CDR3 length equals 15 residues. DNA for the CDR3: TGTGCCAGTAGTATCGGGGGAAAAGGGAGTCAGCCCCAGCATTTT. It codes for CASSIGGKGSQPQHF. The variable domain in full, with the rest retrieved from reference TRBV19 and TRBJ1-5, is DGGITQSPKYLFRKEGQNVTLSCEQNLNHDAMYWYRQDPGQGLRLIYYSQIVNDFQKGDIAEGYSVSREKKESFPLTVTSAQKNPTAFYLCASSIGGKGSQPQHFGDGTRLSIL.

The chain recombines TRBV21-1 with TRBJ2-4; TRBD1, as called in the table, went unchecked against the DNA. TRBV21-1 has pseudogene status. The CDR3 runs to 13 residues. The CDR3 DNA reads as TGTGCCAGCAGCAAGCAGGGCCAAAACATTCAGTACTTC. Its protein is CASSKQGQNIQYF.

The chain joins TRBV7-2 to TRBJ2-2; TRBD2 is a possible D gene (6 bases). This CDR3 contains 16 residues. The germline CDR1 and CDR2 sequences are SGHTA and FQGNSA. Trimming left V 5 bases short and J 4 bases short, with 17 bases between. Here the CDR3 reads CASSPPGLWFTGELFF. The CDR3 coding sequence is TGTGCCAGCAGCCCCCCGGGACTTTGGTTCACCGGGGAGCTGTTTTTT.

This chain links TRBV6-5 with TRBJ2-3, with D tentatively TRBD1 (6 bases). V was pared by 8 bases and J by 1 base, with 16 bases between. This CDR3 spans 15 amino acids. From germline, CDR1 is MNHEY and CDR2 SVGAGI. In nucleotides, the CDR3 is TGTGCCAGCGCGTTTCAGGACAGACGCACAGATACGCAGTATTTT. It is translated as CASAFQDRRTDTQYF.

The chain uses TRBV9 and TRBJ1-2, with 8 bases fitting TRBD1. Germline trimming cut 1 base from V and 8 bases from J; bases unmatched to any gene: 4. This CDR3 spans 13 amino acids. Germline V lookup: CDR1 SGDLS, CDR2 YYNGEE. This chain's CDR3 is CASSVWTGSGYTF. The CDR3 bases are TGTGCCAGCAGCGTATGGACAGGGTCGGGCTACACCTTC.

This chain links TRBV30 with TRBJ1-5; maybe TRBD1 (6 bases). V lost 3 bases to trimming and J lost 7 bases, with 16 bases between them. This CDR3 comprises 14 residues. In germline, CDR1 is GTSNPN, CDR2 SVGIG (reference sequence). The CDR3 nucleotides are TGTGCCTGGAGCTCCGGGGGGCTAGGGCAGCCCCAGCATTTT. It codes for CAWSSGGLGQPQHF.

DNA for the CDR3: TGTGCCAGCAGAAAAGAGAGAGGAAACACCATATATTTT. This sequence encodes CASRKERGNTIYF. The chain couples TRBV27 to TRBJ1-3; D is uncertain. There are 13 residues in the CDR3. The V and J ends lost 6 bases and 4 bases respectively, with 10 bases between them. CDR1 and CDR2 from the germline V gene are MNHEY and SMNVEV (reference sequence).

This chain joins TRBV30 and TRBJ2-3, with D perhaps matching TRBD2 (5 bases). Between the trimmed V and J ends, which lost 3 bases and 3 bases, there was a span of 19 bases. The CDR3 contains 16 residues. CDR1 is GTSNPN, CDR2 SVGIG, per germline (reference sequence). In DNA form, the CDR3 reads TGTGCCTGGAGAAGCGTAGGACTGGGGTTTACAGATACGCAGTATTTT. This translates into CAWRSVGLGFTDTQYF.

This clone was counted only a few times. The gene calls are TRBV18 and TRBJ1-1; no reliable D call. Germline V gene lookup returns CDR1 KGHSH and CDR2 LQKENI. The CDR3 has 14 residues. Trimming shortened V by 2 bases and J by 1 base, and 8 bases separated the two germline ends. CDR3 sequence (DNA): TGTGCCAGCTCACCAGTTTCGGGGAACACTGAAGCTTTCTTT. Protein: CASSPVSGNTEAFF. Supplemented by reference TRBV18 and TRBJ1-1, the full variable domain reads NAGVMQNPRHLVRRRGQEARLRCSPMKGHSHVYWYRQLPEEGLKFMVYLQKENIIDESGMPKERFSAEFPKEGPSILRIQQVVRGDSAAYFCASSPVSGNTEAFFGQGTRLTVV.

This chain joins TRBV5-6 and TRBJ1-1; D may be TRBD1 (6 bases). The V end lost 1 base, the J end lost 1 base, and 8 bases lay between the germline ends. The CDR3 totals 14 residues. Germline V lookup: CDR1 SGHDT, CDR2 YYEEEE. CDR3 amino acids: CASSLIQGNTEAFF. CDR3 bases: TGTGCCAGCAGCTTGATACAGGGGAACACTGAAGCTTTCTTT.

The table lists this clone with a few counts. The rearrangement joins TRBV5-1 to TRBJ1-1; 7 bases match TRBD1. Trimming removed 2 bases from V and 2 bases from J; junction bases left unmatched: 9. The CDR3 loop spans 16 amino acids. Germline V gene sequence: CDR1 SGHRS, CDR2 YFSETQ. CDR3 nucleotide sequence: TGCGCCAGCAGCTTCCGGGACAGACGATCAAACACTGAAGCTTTCTTT. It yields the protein CASSFRDRRSNTEAFF.

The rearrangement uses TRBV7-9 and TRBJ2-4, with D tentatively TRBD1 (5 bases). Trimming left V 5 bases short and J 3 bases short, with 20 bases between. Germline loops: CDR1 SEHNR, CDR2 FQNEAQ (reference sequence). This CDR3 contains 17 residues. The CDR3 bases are TGTGCCAGCAGCCCGCTAGGGGTCGGTAATGGCAAAAACATTCAGTACTTC. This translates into CASSPLGVGNGKNIQYF. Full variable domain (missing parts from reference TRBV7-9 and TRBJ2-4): DTGVSQNPRHKITKRGQNVTFRCDPISEHNRLYWYRQTLGQGPEFLTYFQNEAQLEKSRLLSDRFSAERPKGSFSTLEIQRTEQGDSAMYLCASSPLGVGNGKNIQYFGAGTRLSVL.

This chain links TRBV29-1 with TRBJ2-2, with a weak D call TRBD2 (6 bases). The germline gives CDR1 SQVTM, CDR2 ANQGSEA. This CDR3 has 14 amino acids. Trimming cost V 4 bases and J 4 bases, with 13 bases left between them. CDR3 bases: TGCAGCGTTGGGGGTCGGAGGGGCACCGGGGAGCTGTTTTTT. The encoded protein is CSVGGRRGTGELFF.

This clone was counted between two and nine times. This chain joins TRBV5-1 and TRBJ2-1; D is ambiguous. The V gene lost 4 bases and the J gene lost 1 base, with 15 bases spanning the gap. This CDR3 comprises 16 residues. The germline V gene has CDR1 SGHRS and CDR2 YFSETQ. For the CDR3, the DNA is TGCGCCAGCAGCCCGACTGTCACGCCATCCTACAATGAGCAGTTCTTC. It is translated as CASSPTVTPSYNEQFF.

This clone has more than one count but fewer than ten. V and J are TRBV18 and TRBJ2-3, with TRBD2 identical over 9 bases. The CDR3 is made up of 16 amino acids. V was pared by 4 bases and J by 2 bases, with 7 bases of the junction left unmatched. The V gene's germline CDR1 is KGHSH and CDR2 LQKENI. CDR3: CASSHLAGTSTDTQYF. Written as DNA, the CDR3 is TGTGCCAGCTCACATCTAGCGGGAACATCCACAGATACGCAGTATTTT. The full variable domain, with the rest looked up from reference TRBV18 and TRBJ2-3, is NAGVMQNPRHLVRRRGQEARLRCSPMKGHSHVYWYRQLPEEGLKFMVYLQKENIIDESGMPKERFSAEFPKEGPSILRIQQVVRGDSAAYFCASSHLAGTSTDTQYFGPGTRLTVL.

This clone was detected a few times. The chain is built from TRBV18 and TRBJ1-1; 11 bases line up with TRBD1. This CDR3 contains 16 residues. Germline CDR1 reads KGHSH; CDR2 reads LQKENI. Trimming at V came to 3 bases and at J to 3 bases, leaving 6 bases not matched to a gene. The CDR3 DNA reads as TGTGCCAGCTCACCCGGGACAGGGGGTAGGTACACTGAAGCTTTCTTT. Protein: CASSPGTGGRYTEAFF.

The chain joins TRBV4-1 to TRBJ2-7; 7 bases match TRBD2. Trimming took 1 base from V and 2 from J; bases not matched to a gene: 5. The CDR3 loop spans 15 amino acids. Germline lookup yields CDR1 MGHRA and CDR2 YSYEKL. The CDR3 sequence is CASSQVLSGPYEQYF. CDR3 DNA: TGCGCCAGCAGCCAAGTCCTTAGCGGGCCCTACGAGCAGTACTTC.

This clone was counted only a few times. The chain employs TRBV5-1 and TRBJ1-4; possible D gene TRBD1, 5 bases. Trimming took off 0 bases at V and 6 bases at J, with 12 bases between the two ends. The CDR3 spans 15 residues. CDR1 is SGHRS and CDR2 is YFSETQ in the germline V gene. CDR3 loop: CASSLVGGLDEKLFF. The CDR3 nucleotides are TGCGCCAGCAGCTTGGTGGGGGGATTGGATGAAAAACTGTTTTTT. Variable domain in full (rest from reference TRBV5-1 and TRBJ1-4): KAGVTQTPRYLIKTRGQQVTLSCSPISGHRSVSWYQQTPGQGLQFLFEYFSETQRNKGNFPGRFSGRQFSNSRSEMNVSTLELGDSALYLCASSLVGGLDEKLFFGSGTQLSVL.

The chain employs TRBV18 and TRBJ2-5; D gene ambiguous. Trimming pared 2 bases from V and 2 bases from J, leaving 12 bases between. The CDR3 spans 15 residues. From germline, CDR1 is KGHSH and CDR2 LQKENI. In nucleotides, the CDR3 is TGTGCCAGCTCACCAAGGCCAGGCCAACAAGAGACCCAGTACTTC. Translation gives CASSPRPGQQETQYF. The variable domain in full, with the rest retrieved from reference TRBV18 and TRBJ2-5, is NAGVMQNPRHLVRRRGQEARLRCSPMKGHSHVYWYRQLPEEGLKFMVYLQKENIIDESGMPKERFSAEFPKEGPSILRIQQVVRGDSAAYFCASSPRPGQQETQYFGPGTRLLVL.

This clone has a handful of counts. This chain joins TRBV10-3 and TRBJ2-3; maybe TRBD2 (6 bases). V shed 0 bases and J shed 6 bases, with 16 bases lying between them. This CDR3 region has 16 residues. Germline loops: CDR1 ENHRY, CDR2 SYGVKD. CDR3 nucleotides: TGTGCCATCAGTGAGTCGGCCGCTAGCGACGGGGATACGCAGTATTTT. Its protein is CAISESAASDGDTQYF.

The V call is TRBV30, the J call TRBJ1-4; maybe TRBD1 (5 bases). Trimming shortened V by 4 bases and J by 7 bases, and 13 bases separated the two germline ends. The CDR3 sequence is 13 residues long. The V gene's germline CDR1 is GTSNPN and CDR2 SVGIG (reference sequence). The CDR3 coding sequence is TGTGCCTGGACGGGACCCGGGGGTGAAAAACTGTTTTTT. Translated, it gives CAWTGPGGEKLFF.

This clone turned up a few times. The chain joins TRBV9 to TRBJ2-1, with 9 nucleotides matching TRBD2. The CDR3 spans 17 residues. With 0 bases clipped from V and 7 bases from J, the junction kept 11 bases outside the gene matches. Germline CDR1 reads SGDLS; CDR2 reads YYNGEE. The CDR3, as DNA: TGTGCCAGCAGCGTAGAGTTTCGGACTAGCGAACGTAATGAGCAGTTCTTC. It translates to CASSVEFRTSERNEQFF.

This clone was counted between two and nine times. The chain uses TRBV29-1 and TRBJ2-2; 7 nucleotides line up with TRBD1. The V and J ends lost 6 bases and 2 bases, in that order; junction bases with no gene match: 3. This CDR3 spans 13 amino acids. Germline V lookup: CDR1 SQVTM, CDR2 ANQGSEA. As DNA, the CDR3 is TGCAGCGTGGGACAGCTAAACACCGGGGAGCTGTTTTTT. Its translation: CSVGQLNTGELFF.

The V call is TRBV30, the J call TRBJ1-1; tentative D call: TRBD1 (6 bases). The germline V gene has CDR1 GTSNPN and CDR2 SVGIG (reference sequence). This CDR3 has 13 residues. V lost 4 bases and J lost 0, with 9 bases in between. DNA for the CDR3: TGTGCCTGGACGGGACACATGAACACTGAAGCTTTCTTT. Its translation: CAWTGHMNTEAFF.

DNA for the CDR3: TGTGCCAGCAGCTTAGAGGCAATGGACAGAAGCACAGATACGCAGTATTTT. It codes for CASSLEAMDRSTDTQYF. J is TRBJ2-3 and V is TRBV7-9, with D tentatively TRBD1 (6 bases). This CDR3 has 17 amino acids. Deletions cut 1 base from V and 0 bases from J, with 14 bases between. Germline values: CDR1 SEHNR, CDR2 FQNEAQ (reference sequence).